This T cell receptor (beta chain) stems from a study of blood T cells in healthy people across ages. Whole-study findings and limits: Measured against age, TCR beta diversity per million T cells decreased in a roughly linear manner.

CDR3 length: 17 amino acids. Germline CDR1 is SGHTA and CDR2 is FQGNSA. V lost 0 bases and J lost 5; bases outside the gene matches: 7. Total RNA was extracted at no less than 6 micrograms per sample. A note on this clonotype: The antigen is undetermined.

Through a sample-barcoded 5' primer and a J-beta primer mix, a second PCR was run for roughly 6 to 12 cycles. Every cDNA was tagged by a template-switch adaptor with 12 random nucleotides. Sequencing recovered at least 2.5 million CDR3-containing paired-end reads from each sample. TCRdb used MiXCR to reprocess the 5' RACE reads, holding one entry per CDR3 protein. The sample contains 1.5 million to 2 million distinct CDR3 sequences, roughly 52% of which appear only once. The source material was blood. This chain uses TRBV7-2 with TRBJ1-4; 9 bases agree with TRBD1. This sequence was found in a woman between 40 and 55 years old in good health. The CDR3 region is CASSLALPGTGNEKLFF. The CDR3 nucleotides are TGTGCCAGCAGCTTAGCGCTCCCCGGGACAGGGAATGAAAAACTGTTTTTT.